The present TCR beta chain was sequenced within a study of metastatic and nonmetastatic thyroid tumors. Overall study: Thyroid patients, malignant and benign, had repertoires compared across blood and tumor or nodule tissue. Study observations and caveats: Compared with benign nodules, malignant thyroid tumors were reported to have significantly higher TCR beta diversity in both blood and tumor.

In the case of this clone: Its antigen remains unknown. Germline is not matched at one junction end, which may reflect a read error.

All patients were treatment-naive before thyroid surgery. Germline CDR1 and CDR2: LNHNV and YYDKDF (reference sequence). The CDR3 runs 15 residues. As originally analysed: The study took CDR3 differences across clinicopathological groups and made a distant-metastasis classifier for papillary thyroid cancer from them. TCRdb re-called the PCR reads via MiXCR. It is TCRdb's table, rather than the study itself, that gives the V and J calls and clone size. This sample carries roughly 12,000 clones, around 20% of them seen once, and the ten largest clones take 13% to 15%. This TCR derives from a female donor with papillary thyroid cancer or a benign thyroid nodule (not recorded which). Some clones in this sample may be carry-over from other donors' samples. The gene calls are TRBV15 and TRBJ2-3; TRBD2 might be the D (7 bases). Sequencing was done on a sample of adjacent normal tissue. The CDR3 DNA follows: TGTGCCACCAGAAGGAGGAGGGGGGGCCCAGAGACGCAGTATTTT. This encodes CATRRRRGGPETQYF.